These 27 T cell receptor beta chains were sequenced from one sample in a study of T-cell reconstitution after alpha-beta-depleted transplantation in children (TCRdb year 2016). Per the publication, the treatment or condition label means: allogeneic hematopoietic cell transplantation with graft depleted of TCRalphabeta T cells and CD19 B cells. Library preparation employed PCR. This sample was sequenced with an Illumina HiSeq 2500. TCR libraries were prepared with molecular barcoding, using unique molecular identifiers to normalize TCRbeta repertoire quantification. Using fastp at Q25 and MiXCR, TCRdb reprocessed the public reads and kept productive beta chains. CDR3 protein sequences are deduplicated, and each keeps its most common genes and DNA. The sample data list hundreds of thousands of distinct CDR3 sequences, and 15% to 20% of these were observed just once. The ten largest account for 35% to 50% of the sample.

This specimen consisted of PBMCs, mostly from graft donor cells, obtained 360 days after TCRalphabeta/CD19-depleted stem cell transplant. All receptors derive from a male patient aged 2-10 years who had a stem cell transplant for acute lymphoblastic leukemia, so the T cells may come from the graft donor.

J is TRBJ2-7 and V is TRBV10-3, with D possibly matching TRBD1 (6 bases). V gave up 6 bases and J gave up 3 bases, with 9 bases separating them. The CDR3 spans 12 residues. Germline CDR1 reads ENHRY; CDR2 reads SYGVKD. The CDR3: CAISGTHYEQYF. CDR3 in DNA: TGTGCCATCAGCGGGACACACTACGAGCAGTACTTC.

This clonotype has just a few counts. One end of the junction is discordant with germline, which a read error may explain. The chain combines TRBV4-3 with TRBJ2-1; the D gene is possibly TRBD2 (7 bases). Germline V lookup: CDR1 LGHNA, CDR2 YSLEER. This CDR3 is 17 amino acids long. This chain's CDR3 is CANSQEGGAFSYNEQFF. CDR3 DNA: TGCGCCAACAGCCAAGAGGGGGGGGCTTTCTCCTACAATGAGCAGTTCTTC.

The table lists this clonotype with many counts. V usage is TRBV12-3 or TRBV12-4 and J usage is TRBJ1-4; 7 bases align to TRBD1. The CDR3 extends over 14 amino acids. V dropped 2 bases and J dropped 7; count of bases not matched to a gene: 4. CDR3 DNA sequence: TGTGCCAGCAGTTTATGGGGACAGAGTGAAAAACTGTTTTTT. It specifies CASSLWGQSEKLFF.

The chain couples TRBV11-3 to TRBJ2-3; 8 bases match TRBD2. The ends lost 5 bases at V and 4 bases at J; junction bases unmatched: 8. Germline-derived CDR1 and CDR2 are SGHNT and YENEEA. This CDR3 comprises 15 residues. This chain's CDR3 is CASSQLAEGADTQYF. The CDR3 coding sequence is TGTGCCAGCAGCCAACTAGCGGAGGGGGCAGATACGCAGTATTTT. Looking up the rest from reference TRBV11-3 and TRBJ2-3 gives the full variable domain: EAGVVQSPRYKIIEKKQPVAFWCNPISGHNTLYWYLQNLGQGPELLIRYENEEAVDDSQLPKDRFSAERLKGVDSTLKIQPAELGDSAVYLCASSQLAEGADTQYFGPGTRLTVL.

This clonotype was counted a few times. V gene TRBV5-4 combines with J gene TRBJ2-3; D remains ambiguous. V lost 2 bases, J lost 1 base, and 14 bases lay in between. Germline values: CDR1 SGHNT, CDR2 YYREEE (reference sequence). The CDR3 has 16 amino acids. The DNA of the CDR3 is TGTGCCAGCAGCTTCGATGGGTCTTCGCGCACAGATACGCAGTATTTT. Its protein product is CASSFDGSSRTDTQYF.

The genes are TRBV7-2 and TRBJ2-1; 11 nucleotides agree with TRBD2. The germline CDR1 and CDR2 sequences are SGHTA and FQGNSA. The CDR3 length is 16 residues. V lost 1 base, J lost 6 bases, and 5 bases stayed unmatched. The DNA of the CDR3 is TGTGCCAGCAGCTTAGTGCGGCTAGCGGGAGGCAATGAGCAGTTCTTC. It translates to CASSLVRLAGGNEQFF.

The V gene is TRBV5-1, the J gene TRBJ2-7, with 9 positions matching TRBD1. The J segment lost 2 bases and the V segment lost 1 base, leaving 7 bases of the junction unmatched. Germline V gene data show CDR1 as SGHRS and CDR2 as YFSETQ. There are 16 residues in the CDR3. CDR3 nucleotides: TGCGCCAGCAGCTTGTTAAAGGGACAGGGAGCCTACGAGCAGTACTTC. It codes for CASSLLKGQGAYEQYF.

In this sample, this clonotype turned up many times. The chain is built from TRBV28 and TRBJ2-6, with 7 bases aligning to TRBD1. This CDR3 spans 20 amino acids. The ends lost 5 bases at V and 1 base at J; junction bases unmatched: 17. The germline V gene encodes CDR1 MDHEN and CDR2 SYDVKM. CDR3 nucleotides: TGTGCCAGCAGTGGATTTTCGGGGACAGCCAACTCATCTGGGGCCAACGTCCTGACTTTC. Amino acid sequence: CASSGFSGTANSSGANVLTF.

This clonotype was seen more than once but under ten times. The chain couples TRBV7-3 to TRBJ1-1; D gene uncertain. The CDR3 contains 12 residues. Trimming removed 4 bases at V and 1 base at J, with 4 bases between. Germline assignment: CDR1 SGHTA and CDR2 FQGTGA. For the CDR3, the DNA is TGTGCCAGCAGCTCCCCGAACACTGAAGCTTTCTTT. This gives the protein CASSSPNTEAFF.

This clonotype was seen only a few times. The chain uses TRBV5-6 and TRBJ2-3; D is undetermined. V lost 0 bases to trimming and J lost 1 base, with 9 bases between them. CDR1 is SGHDT and CDR2 is YYEEEE in the germline V gene. This CDR3 spans 15 amino acids. This CDR3 reads CASSLVSWGTDTQYF. The CDR3 nucleotides read TGTGCCAGCAGCTTGGTGTCCTGGGGCACAGATACGCAGTATTTT.

There are a few counts of this clonotype. The CDR3 nucleotides are TGCGCCAGCAGCCAAGACCCGCGGACAGGGAGGGAGCAGTACTTC. The encoded protein is CASSQDPRTGREQYF. The chain combines TRBV4-1 with TRBJ2-7; 8 bases match TRBD1. The junction had 8 bases not matched to a gene; V was cut back by 0 bases and J by 7 bases. Per the germline V gene, CDR1 is MGHRA and CDR2 is YSYEKL. CDR3 length: 15 residues.

This chain joins TRBV7-2 and TRBJ2-5; no firm D call. The CDR3 runs to 14 residues. Germline assignment: CDR1 SGHTA and CDR2 FQGNSA. Trimming shortened V by 0 bases and J by 8 bases, and 13 bases separated the two germline ends. The CDR3, as DNA: TGTGCCAGCAGCTTAGCGGGCGTGGGGAATACCCAGTACTTC. This codes for CASSLAGVGNTQYF.

The V call is TRBV30, the J call TRBJ2-7, with 8 bases identical to TRBD1. CDR3 size: 13 residues. V was pared by 3 bases and J by 3 bases, with 4 bases of the junction left unmatched. Germline CDR1 GTSNPN, CDR2 SVGIG (reference sequence). The CDR3 sequence: CAWSWDRNYEQYF. The DNA for the CDR3 is TGTGCCTGGAGCTGGGACAGGAACTACGAGCAGTACTTC.

This rearrangement joins TRBV20-1 to TRBJ2-4, with TRBD2 matching over 9 bases. The CDR3 runs to 18 residues. V dropped 4 bases and J dropped 0; count of bases not matched to a gene: 13. CDR1 and CDR2 from the germline V gene are DFQATT and SNEGSKA (reference sequence). CDR3 amino acids: CSAINPSTSGIAKNIQYF. The CDR3 bases are TGCAGTGCTATTAACCCCTCGACTAGCGGCATAGCCAAAAACATTCAGTACTTC.

The CDR3 reads CARDWGLETQYF. DNA of the CDR3: TGTGCCAGAGACTGGGGGCTTGAGACCCAGTACTTC. The rearrangement joins TRBV2 to TRBJ2-5; tentative D call: TRBD1 (6 bases). CDR1 and CDR2 (germline): SNHLY, FYNNEI. The CDR3 spans 12 residues. The ends were cut back, 9 bases at V and 5 bases at J, with 13 bases in the middle. Drawing the rest from reference TRBV2 and TRBJ2-5, the complete variable domain is EPEVTQTPSHQVTQMGQEVILRCVPISNHLYFYWYRQILGQKVEFLVSFYNNEISEKSEIFDDQFSVERPDGSNFTLKIRSTKLEDSAMYFCARDWGLETQYFGPGTRLLVL.

This clonotype was counted ten times or more. The rearrangement joins TRBV10-1 to TRBJ2-7, with TRBD1 matching over 9 bases. This CDR3 has 13 amino acids. Looked up from germline, CDR1 is WNHNN and CDR2 is SYGVQD (reference sequence). V lost 4 bases, J lost 5 bases, and 3 bases stayed unmatched. CDR3 sequence: CASSGWTGDEQYF. In DNA, the CDR3 is TGCGCCAGCAGTGGGTGGACAGGGGACGAGCAGTACTTC.

The chain uses TRBV5-1 and TRBJ2-4; D gene uncertain. V lost 5 bases and J lost 1, with 13 bases in between. The CDR3 totals 15 residues. CDR1 and CDR2 from the germline V gene are SGHRS and YFSETQ. CDR3: CASRPAPGAKNIQYF. The DNA of the CDR3 is TGCGCCAGCAGACCAGCTCCGGGCGCCAAAAACATTCAGTACTTC.

This clonotype has ten or more counts. V and J are TRBV5-5 and TRBJ2-7, with 8 nucleotides matching TRBD2. CDR3 size: 14 residues. Germline V gene sequence: CDR1 SGHKS, CDR2 YYEKEE (reference sequence). The ends lost 2 bases at V and 4 bases at J; junction bases unmatched: 5. CDR3 protein: CASSFAGGLYEQYF. CDR3 sequence (DNA): TGTGCCAGCAGCTTCGCGGGGGGTCTTTACGAGCAGTACTTC.

This clonotype came up a few times. The chain joins TRBV5-1 to TRBJ2-7; TRBD2 agrees at 11 bases. Germline CDR1 SGHRS, CDR2 YFSETQ. Trimming cost V 1 base and J 1 base; bases outside gene matches: 7. This CDR3 contains 17 residues. The CDR3 region is CASSLSGLAGGSYEQYF. DNA of the CDR3: TGCGCCAGCAGCTTGAGTGGTCTAGCGGGAGGATCCTACGAGCAGTACTTC.

This clonotype was counted between two and nine times. The gene calls are TRBV29-1 and TRBJ2-3; D is ambiguous. Germline CDR1 is SQVTM and CDR2 is ANQGSEA. V dropped 4 bases and J dropped 1 base, with 12 bases sitting between them. This CDR3 has 14 residues. CDR3 protein: CSVVSRMGTDTQYF. The CDR3 DNA follows: TGCAGCGTTGTAAGTCGAATGGGCACAGATACGCAGTATTTT.

This clonotype appeared many times. The V and J genes are TRBV6-2 or TRBV6-3 and TRBJ2-1; no definite D call. Germline lookup yields CDR1 MNHEY and CDR2 SVGEGT. The CDR3 runs to 12 residues. The ends were cut back, 2 bases at V and 9 bases at J, with 8 bases in the middle. The DNA of the CDR3 is TGTGCCAGCAGTTACCATAGCCGTGAGCAGTTCTTC. Translating it yields CASSYHSREQFF.

In this sample, this clonotype turned up many times. This chain uses TRBV12-3 or TRBV12-4 with TRBJ2-7; D may be TRBD1 (6 bases). Trimming removed 5 bases from V and 7 bases from J, with 18 bases in between. This CDR3 is built from 14 residues. In nucleotides, the CDR3 is TGTGCCAGCAGTACCGGACAGCAATCCAGGGAGCAGTACTTC. Translated: CASSTGQQSREQYF.

This clonotype occurred a few times. The V call is TRBV12-3 or TRBV12-4, the J call TRBJ2-7, with D unclear. V was pared by 7 bases and J by 2 bases, with 9 bases between. The CDR3 totals 12 residues. CDR3 sequence reads: CASTRDAYEQYF. CDR3 DNA sequence: TGTGCCAGCACCCGTGACGCCTACGAGCAGTACTTC.

Only a few counts were recorded for this clonotype. V usage is TRBV7-2 and J usage is TRBJ2-2; no definite D call. V lost 5 bases, J lost 2 bases, and 12 bases lay in between. The CDR3 runs to 15 residues. CDR1 SGHTA and CDR2 FQGNSA come from the germline V gene. The CDR3 DNA follows: TGTGCCAGCAGCCCGAATGGCAGAAACACCGGGGAGCTGTTTTTT. Translated, it gives CASSPNGRNTGELFF.

The rearrangement links TRBV4-2 to TRBJ1-4; D ambiguous. V was shortened by 1 base and J by 3 bases, with 9 bases between the two germline ends. Germline CDR1 and CDR2: LGHNA and YNFKEQ. The CDR3 sequence is 15 residues long. The CDR3 nucleotides are TGTGCCAGCAGCCAAGGAAAGGGTCCTAATGAAAAACTGTTTTTT. It specifies CASSQGKGPNEKLFF.

There are many counts of this clonotype. The chain uses TRBV5-1 and TRBJ2-1; 10 positions agree with TRBD2. The CDR3 consists of 17 residues. The trim removed 3 bases at V and 1 base at J, leaving 7 bases unmatched. CDR1 SGHRS and CDR2 YFSETQ come from the germline V gene. The chain's CDR3 is CASSSLAGAGSYNEQFF. Written as DNA, the CDR3 is TGCGCCAGCAGCTCTCTAGCGGGAGCTGGGTCCTACAATGAGCAGTTCTTC.

This sequence joins TRBV4-2 and TRBJ2-7; no firm D call. Per germline, CDR1 LGHNA and CDR2 YNFKEQ. The CDR3 covers 16 residues. Trimming took 1 base from V and 2 from J, leaving 15 bases between them. The CDR3 DNA follows: TGTGCCAGCAGCCAAGGCTTGGGCTCAACCACCTACGAGCAGTACTTC. Translation: CASSQGLGSTTYEQYF.